This T cell receptor beta chain was captured in a study of identical twins' blood T cells. Both ends of each TCR cDNA library bore sample-specific barcodes. One entry per CDR3 protein, called by TCRdb with MiXCR from the 5' RACE reads. The table shows hundreds of thousands of distinct CDR3 sequences, with 25% to 35% occurring only once. In its sample, this clonotype was seen a few times. The CDR3 does not close with the conserved phenylalanine or tryptophan, likely indicating a read error. CDR3 size: 12 residues. CDR1 is KGHDR and CDR2 is SFDVKD in the germline V gene. The V end lost 3 bases, the J end lost 10 bases, and 11 bases lay between the germline ends.

The V and J genes are TRBV24-1 and TRBJ1-2; unclear D gene. Sequenced sample: PBMCs. This receptor was taken from a woman aged 18-49 years in good health. CDR3 loop: CATSDRRGAYTL. CDR3 nucleotides: TGTGCCACCAGTGATCGCCGGGGAGCCTACACCCTC.